This T cell receptor (beta chain) emerged from a study of T cells of healthy individuals. TCRdb independently ran MiXCR on the 5' RACE reads; one entry per CDR3 protein. The sample has fewer than 75,000 distinct CDR3 sequences, about 16% seen once. The CDR3 is 13 residues long. Trimming removed 6 bases from V and 9 bases from J; junction bases left unmatched: 7. Germline CDR1 reads MNHEY; CDR2 reads SMNVEV (reference sequence). The chain joins TRBV27 to TRBJ2-1, with 8 bases fitting TRBD2. The clonotype was recovered from a human donor in good health. The DNA of the CDR3 is TGTGCCAGCAGCTCACGGGGGGGCAGTGAGCAGTTCTTC. The encoded protein is CASSSRGGSEQFF.